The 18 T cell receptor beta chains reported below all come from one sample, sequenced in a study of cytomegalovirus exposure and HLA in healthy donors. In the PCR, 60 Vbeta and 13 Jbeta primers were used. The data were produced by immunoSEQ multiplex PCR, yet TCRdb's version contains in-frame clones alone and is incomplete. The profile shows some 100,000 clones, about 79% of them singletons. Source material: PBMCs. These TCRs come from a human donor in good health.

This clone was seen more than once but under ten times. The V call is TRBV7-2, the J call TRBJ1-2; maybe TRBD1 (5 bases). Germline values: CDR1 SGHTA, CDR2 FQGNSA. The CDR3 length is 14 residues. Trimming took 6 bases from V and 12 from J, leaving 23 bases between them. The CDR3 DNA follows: TGTGCCAGCAGTCCCGGGACTCCCACCTCTAGCAACACCTTC. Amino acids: CASSPGTPTSSNTF.

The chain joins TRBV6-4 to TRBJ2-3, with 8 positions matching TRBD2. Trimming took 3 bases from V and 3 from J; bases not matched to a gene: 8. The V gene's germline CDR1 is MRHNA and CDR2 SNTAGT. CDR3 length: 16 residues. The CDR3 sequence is CASSESGGGGTDTQYF. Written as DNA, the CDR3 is TGTGCCAGCAGTGAGTCCGGTGGCGGGGGGACAGATACGCAGTATTTT.

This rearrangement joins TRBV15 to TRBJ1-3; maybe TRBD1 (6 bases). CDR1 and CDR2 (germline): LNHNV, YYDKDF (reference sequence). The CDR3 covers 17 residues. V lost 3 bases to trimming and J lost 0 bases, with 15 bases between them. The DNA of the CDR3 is TGTGCCACCAGCAGTATCTACAGGGACGGCTCTGGAAACACCATATATTTT. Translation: CATSSIYRDGSGNTIYF.

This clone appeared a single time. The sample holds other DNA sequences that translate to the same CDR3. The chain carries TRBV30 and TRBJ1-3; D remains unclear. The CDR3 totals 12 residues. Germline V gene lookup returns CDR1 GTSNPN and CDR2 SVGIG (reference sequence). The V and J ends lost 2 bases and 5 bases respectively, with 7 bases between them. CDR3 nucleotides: TGTGCCTGGAGTCTAATTAGAAACACCATATATTTT. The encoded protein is CAWSLIRNTIYF. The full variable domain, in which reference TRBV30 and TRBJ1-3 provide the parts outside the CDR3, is SQTIHQWPATLVQPVGSPLSLECTVEGTSNPNLYWYRQAAGRGLQLLFYSVGIGQISSEVPQNLSASRPQDRQFILSSKKLLLSDSGFYLCAWSLIRNTIYFGEGSWLTVV.

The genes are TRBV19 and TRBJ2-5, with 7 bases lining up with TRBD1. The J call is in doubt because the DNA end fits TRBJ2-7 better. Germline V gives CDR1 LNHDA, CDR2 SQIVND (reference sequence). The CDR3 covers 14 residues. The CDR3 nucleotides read TGTGCCAGTAGTAGACAGAGGGGGCCCTACGAGCAGTACTTC. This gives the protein CASSRQRGPYEQYF.

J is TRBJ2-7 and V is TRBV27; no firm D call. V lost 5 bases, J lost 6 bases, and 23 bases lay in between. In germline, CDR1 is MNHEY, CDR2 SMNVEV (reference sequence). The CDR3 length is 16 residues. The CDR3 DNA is TGTGCCAGCAGTCCTAGTCGTCCCCGACTGGGTCCCGAGCAGTACTTC. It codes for CASSPSRPRLGPEQYF.

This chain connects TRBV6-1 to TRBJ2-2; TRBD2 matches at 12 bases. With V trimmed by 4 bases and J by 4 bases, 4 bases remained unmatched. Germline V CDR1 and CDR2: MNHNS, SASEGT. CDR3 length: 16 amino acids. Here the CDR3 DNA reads TGTGCCAGCAGTGCTAGCGGGAGGGCCGGCACCGGGGAGCTGTTTTTT. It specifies CASSASGRAGTGELFF.

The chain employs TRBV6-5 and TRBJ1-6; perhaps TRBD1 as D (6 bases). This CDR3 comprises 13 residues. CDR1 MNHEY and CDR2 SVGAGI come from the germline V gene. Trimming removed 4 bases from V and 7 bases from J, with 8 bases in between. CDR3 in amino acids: CASSLDSNSPLHF. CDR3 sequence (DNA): TGTGCCAGCAGTTTGGACAGCAATTCACCCCTCCACTTT.

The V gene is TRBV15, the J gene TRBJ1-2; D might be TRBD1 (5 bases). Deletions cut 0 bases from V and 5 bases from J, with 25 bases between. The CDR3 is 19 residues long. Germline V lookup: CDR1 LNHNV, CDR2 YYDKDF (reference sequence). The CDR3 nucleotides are TGTGCCACCAGCAGAGATTTTGGAGTCCGAGCGGGGGGATCGTATGGCTACACCTTC. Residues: CATSRDFGVRAGGSYGYTF.

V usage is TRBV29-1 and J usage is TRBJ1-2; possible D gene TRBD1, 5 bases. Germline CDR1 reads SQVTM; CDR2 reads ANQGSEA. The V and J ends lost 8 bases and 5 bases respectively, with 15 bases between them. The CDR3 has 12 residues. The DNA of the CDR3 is TGCAGCACCTTATGGGGGGATTATGGCTACACCTTC. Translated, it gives CSTLWGDYGYTF. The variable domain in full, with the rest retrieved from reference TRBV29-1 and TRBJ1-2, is SAVISQKPSRDICQRGTSLTIQCQVDSQVTMMFWYRQQPGQSLTLIATANQGSEATYESGFVIDKFPISRPNLTFSTLTVSNMSPEDSSIYLCSTLWGDYGYTFGSGTRLTVV.

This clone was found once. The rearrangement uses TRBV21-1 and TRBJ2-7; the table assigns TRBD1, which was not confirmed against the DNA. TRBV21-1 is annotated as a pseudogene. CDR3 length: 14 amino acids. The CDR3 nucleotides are TGTGCCAGCAGCAGACGAGGACAGGGCTACGAGCAGTACTTC. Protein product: CASSRRGQGYEQYF.

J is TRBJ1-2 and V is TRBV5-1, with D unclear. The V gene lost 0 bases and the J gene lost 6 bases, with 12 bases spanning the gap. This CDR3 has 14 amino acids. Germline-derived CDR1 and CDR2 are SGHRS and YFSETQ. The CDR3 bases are TGCGCCAGCAGCTTGGATCGGGTGTATGATGGCTACACCTTC. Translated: CASSLDRVYDGYTF.

The CDR3 region has the DNA TGTGCCAGCAGCCAAGATCGCCGGGCTAGCGGGGTCAATGAGCAGTTCTTC. Protein: CASSQDRRASGVNEQFF. The chain joins TRBV4-2 to TRBJ2-1; 9 bases fit TRBD2. The germline gives CDR1 LGHNA, CDR2 YNFKEQ. The CDR3 is 17 amino acids. V lost 0 bases to trimming and J lost 6 bases; unmatched junction nucleotides: 9.

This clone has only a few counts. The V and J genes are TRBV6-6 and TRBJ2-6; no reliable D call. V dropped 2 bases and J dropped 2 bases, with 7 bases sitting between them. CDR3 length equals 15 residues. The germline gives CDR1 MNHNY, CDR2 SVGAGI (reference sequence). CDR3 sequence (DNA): TGTGCCAGCAGTTACCGGGTGGCTGGGGCCAACGTCCTGACTTTC. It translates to CASSYRVAGANVLTF.

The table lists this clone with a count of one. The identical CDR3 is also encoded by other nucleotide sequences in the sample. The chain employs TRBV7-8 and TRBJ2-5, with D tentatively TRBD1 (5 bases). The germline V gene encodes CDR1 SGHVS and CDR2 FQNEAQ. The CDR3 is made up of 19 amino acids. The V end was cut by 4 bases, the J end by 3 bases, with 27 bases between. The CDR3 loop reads CASSSGRLSPLRKEETQYF. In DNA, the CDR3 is TGTGCCAGCAGCTCAGGGCGTCTTTCACCTCTCCGGAAGGAAGAGACCCAGTACTTC.

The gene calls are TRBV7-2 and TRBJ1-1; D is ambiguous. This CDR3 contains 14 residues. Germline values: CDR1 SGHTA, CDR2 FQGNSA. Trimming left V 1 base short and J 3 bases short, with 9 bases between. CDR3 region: CASSLDPRHTEAFF. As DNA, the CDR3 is TGTGCCAGCAGCTTAGATCCTAGACACACTGAAGCTTTCTTT.

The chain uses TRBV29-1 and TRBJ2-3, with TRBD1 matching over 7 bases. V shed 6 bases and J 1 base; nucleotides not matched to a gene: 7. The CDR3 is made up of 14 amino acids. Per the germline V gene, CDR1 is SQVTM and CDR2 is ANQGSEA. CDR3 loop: CSVAKGAGTDTQYF. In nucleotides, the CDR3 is TGCAGCGTCGCTAAGGGGGCTGGCACAGATACGCAGTATTTT.

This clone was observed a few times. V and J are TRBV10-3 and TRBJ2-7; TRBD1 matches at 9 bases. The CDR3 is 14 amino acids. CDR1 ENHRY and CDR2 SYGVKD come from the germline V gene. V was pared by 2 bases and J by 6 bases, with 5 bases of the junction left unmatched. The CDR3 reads CAISEVGTGREQYF. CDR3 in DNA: TGTGCCATCAGTGAGGTAGGGACAGGGCGCGAGCAGTACTTC.